What follows describes a single T cell receptor (beta chain). Its antigen is still unknown. This entry belongs to a study of glioma-infiltrating T cells after dendritic cell vaccination. Study outcomes and limitations: Few patients contributed both blood and tumor specimens. Higher pretreatment TIL content predicted longer progression-free time and survival.

Input was 2 ug genomic DNA, or all available if less. Data came from immunoSEQ multiplex PCR; TCRdb stores just in-frame clones and leaves some out. The sample shows 100,000 or so clones, approximately 84% of them seen only once. Trimming left V 5 bases short and J 1 base short, with 3 bases between. The germline V gene encodes CDR1 SEHNR and CDR2 FQNEAQ (reference sequence). This CDR3 has 11 amino acids. As for time point: after dendritic cell vaccination, including at tumor progression/relapse. PBMC sampling occurred before vaccination, two weeks after the third dose, and at progression. Sequencing used blood, obtained after dendritic cell vaccination. The receptor was isolated from a human donor with glioblastoma. The chain links TRBV7-9 to TRBJ2-7; D gene uncertain. This CDR3 reads CASSLSYEQYF. As DNA, the CDR3 is TGTGCCAGCAGCCTTTCCTACGAGCAGTACTTC. The full variable domain, rest sourced from reference TRBV7-9 and TRBJ2-7, is DTGVSQNPRHKITKRGQNVTFRCDPISEHNRLYWYRQTLGQGPEFLTYFQNEAQLEKSRLLSDRFSAERPKGSFSTLEIQRTEQGDSAMYLCASSLSYEQYFGPGTRLTVT.